Sequencing of this T cell receptor (beta chain) was carried out in a study of post-analysis software for immune sequencing data. Study observations and caveats: Multiple sclerosis was associated with a significant reduction in normalized Chao1 diversity relative to controls. Analysis by F measure revealed that same-batch samples clustered strongly together. When patients were compared with controls, five TRBV segments were more frequent, TRBV5-6, TRBV5-1 and TRBV20-1 among them.

CDR3 length equals 17 residues. Germline loops: CDR1 WSHSY, CDR2 SAAADI. V shed 3 bases and J shed 5 bases, with 22 bases lying between them. With respect to this clonotype: Its target is unknown.

Unique molecular identifiers were present in the TCR beta cDNA libraries. In TCRdb, the PCR reads were re-called with MiXCR into one record per CDR3 protein. The sample lists approximately 400,000 distinct CDR3 sequences, approximately 33% seen once, with about an eighth in the top ten. The chain recombines TRBV10-2 with TRBJ1-2; TRBD1 is a possible D gene (6 bases). The sequence derives from a girl between 5 and 17 years old with multiple sclerosis. The sample comprised blood. The CDR3 loop reads CASSDSGGADRRYGYTF. The CDR3 coding sequence is TGCGCCAGCAGTGATTCGGGGGGCGCCGATAGGCGATATGGCTACACCTTC.